This TCR beta chain was found in a study of CD8+ T cells in alopecia areata. Overall study: Affected scalp percentage set treated patients' severity scores.

Investigators isolated RNA and reverse transcribed it into cDNA to act as the sequencing template. Profiling relied on immunoSEQ multiplex PCR, and the TCRdb table lists in-frame clones only, not all of them. The sample holds about 140,000 clones, 75% to 85% seen once. Trimming at V came to 5 bases and at J to 1 base, leaving 7 bases not matched to a gene. The CDR3 runs 15 residues. CDR1 and CDR2 (germline): SGHTA, FQGNSA. Findings and limits, study-wide: Scalp clonality dropped significantly under tofacitinib, as did expanded CD8+ top-100 clones.

Treatment denoted: oral pan-JAK inhibitor, 5-10 mg twice daily. Collected material from alopecia areata patients comprised lesional scalp punch biopsies and peripheral blood. The authors sorted CD4+ and CD8+ T cells from PBMCs. Worth noting for this clone: Its cognate antigen is unknown.

This clonotype was sampled from a human donor with alopecia areata. The chain couples TRBV7-2 to TRBJ1-1; 7 nucleotides match TRBD1. The material sequenced was CD8+ T cells sorted from blood, taken at week 4, from a patient treated with tofacitinib. CDR3 coding DNA: TGTGCCAGCAGCACAAGGACAGGATCGAACACTGAAGCTTTCTTT. Translated, it gives CASSTRTGSNTEAFF.